The 29 T cell receptor beta chains reported below all come from one sample, sequenced in a study of blood T cell repertoires in COVID-19 (TCRdb year 2020). The library was made by the immunoSEQ multiplex PCR assay. Held by TCRdb, this immuneACCESS table contains in-frame sequences only and omits some clones. Under half of the omission traces to an unresolved V gene where checked; the cause of the rest is unknown. The sample yields approximately 160,000 clones; roughly 87% were counted once. In total, the top ten clones hold 7% to 8% of the sample. The sample consisted of PBMCs or T cells enriched from blood (not recorded which). The receptors derive from a woman aged 50 to 60 who had recovered from COVID-19.

This clone was seen a handful of times. V usage is TRBV7-2 and J usage is TRBJ1-5; no reliable D call. The germline CDR1 and CDR2 sequences are SGHTA and FQGNSA. V was clipped by 1 base and J by 6 bases, with 7 bases between them. There are 13 residues in the CDR3. The CDR3 nucleotides read TGTGCCAGCAGCTTAGGGGAGGGTCAGCCCCAGCATTTT. Encoded protein: CASSLGEGQPQHF.

DNA of the CDR3: TGTGCCAGCAGACCTCCCAACAGGGCCTATGGCTACACCTTC. This codes for CASRPPNRAYGYTF. This rearrangement joins TRBV6-2 or TRBV6-3 to TRBJ1-2, with a tentative D call TRBD1 (6 bases). Germline CDR1 reads MNHEY; CDR2 reads SVGEGT. The CDR3 is made up of 14 amino acids. Trimming took 6 bases from V and 4 from J, leaving 15 bases between them.

The gene calls are TRBV19 and TRBJ1-1, with 7 bases lining up with TRBD1. Germline CDR1 and CDR2: LNHDA and SQIVND (reference sequence). The CDR3 is 14 amino acids. Germline trimming cut 0 bases from V and 5 bases from J; bases unmatched to any gene: 3. In nucleotides, the CDR3 is TGTGCCAGTAGTATAGATTACAGGGGAACTGAAGCTTTCTTT. This translates into CASSIDYRGTEAFF.

The V call is TRBV9, the J call TRBJ1-1; tentative D call: TRBD1 (5 bases). Germline V lookup: CDR1 SGDLS, CDR2 YYNGEE. V lost 0 bases and J 0 bases, leaving 12 bases between the germline ends. The CDR3 has 16 amino acids. The CDR3 loop is CASSVAAGPLNTEAFF. CDR3 DNA sequence: TGTGCCAGCAGCGTAGCTGCGGGACCGTTGAACACTGAAGCTTTCTTT.

This clone was seen only a few times. The chain combines TRBV19 with TRBJ2-2, with TRBD1 matching over 9 bases. Germline V CDR1 and CDR2: LNHDA, SQIVND (reference sequence). This CDR3 has 16 residues. V gave up 10 bases and J gave up 5 bases; unmatched junction bases: 14. CDR3 residues: CATDSGTGLSTGELFF. In nucleotides, the CDR3 is TGTGCCACCGACTCCGGGACAGGGCTTTCAACCGGGGAGCTGTTTTTT.

The rearrangement links TRBV3-1 (or the pseudogene TRBV3-2) to TRBJ2-1, with D tentatively TRBD2 (5 bases). CDR1 and CDR2 (germline): LGHDT, YNNKEL (reference sequence). CDR3 length: 18 residues. Trimming removed 1 base from V and 0 bases from J, with 16 bases in between. The DNA of the CDR3 is TGTGCCAGCAGCCAAGTAGGTGGCGGGCCACGCTCCTACAATGAGCAGTTCTTC. Encoded protein: CASSQVGGGPRSYNEQFF.

V usage is TRBV11-2 and J usage is TRBJ2-3, with D perhaps matching TRBD2 (5 bases). Germline V gives CDR1 SGHAT, CDR2 FQNNGV. The CDR3 spans 16 residues. With 6 bases removed from V and 0 bases from J, the gap between germline ends came to 16 bases. The CDR3 region is CASSSWRFSSTDTQYF. In DNA form, the CDR3 reads TGTGCCAGCAGTTCCTGGAGGTTTTCTAGCACAGATACGCAGTATTTT.

This chain links TRBV7-9 with TRBJ1-2; D gene unclear. The CDR3 is 16 residues long. CDR1 is SEHNR and CDR2 is FQNEAQ in the germline V gene (reference sequence). The V gene lost 1 base and the J gene lost 3 bases, with 15 bases spanning the gap. CDR3 region: CASSLGLGQTHYGYTF. DNA of the CDR3: TGTGCCAGCAGCTTAGGGCTTGGGCAGACCCACTATGGCTACACCTTC.

V gene TRBV11-2 combines with J gene TRBJ2-1, with 15 positions matching TRBD2. J lost 9 bases, V lost 4 bases, and 10 bases had no gene match. Germline CDR1 reads SGHAT; CDR2 reads FQNNGV. The CDR3 loop spans 17 amino acids. The DNA for the CDR3 is TGTGCCAGCAGCTCAACGGTGGGACTAGCGGGAGGAGGTGAGCAGTTCTTC. As protein: CASSSTVGLAGGGEQFF.

This clone was seen a handful of times. V gene TRBV19 combines with J gene TRBJ1-1; TRBD1 aligns across 8 bases. The CDR3 sequence is 14 residues long. Trimming took 5 bases from V and 4 from J; bases not matched to a gene: 6. Germline V gives CDR1 LNHDA, CDR2 SQIVND (reference sequence). In DNA, the CDR3 is TGTGCCAGTAGTCACGAAACAGGGGGCACTGAAGCTTTCTTT. The encoded protein is CASSHETGGTEAFF.

The gene calls are TRBV5-1 and TRBJ2-1; no clear D gene. Trimming cost V 5 bases and J 8 bases, with 14 bases left between them. Germline V CDR1 and CDR2: SGHRS, YFSETQ. The CDR3 runs 13 residues. CDR3 sequence (DNA): TGCGCCAGCAGTAAAGAGACTGCGTATGAGCAGTTCTTC. Translation: CASSKETAYEQFF.

The chain couples TRBV30 to TRBJ1-5; 9 bases line up with TRBD1. Per germline, CDR1 GTSNPN and CDR2 SVGIG (reference sequence). With V trimmed by 2 bases and J by 9 bases, 8 bases remained unmatched. This CDR3 spans 14 amino acids. CDR3 sequence (DNA): TGTGCCTGGAGTCGAGACAGGGGGACAGGGCCCCAGCATTTT. Residues: CAWSRDRGTGPQHF.

CDR3 DNA sequence: TGCAGCCCAGGGGCTGGCTACACCTTC. It translates to CSPGAGYTF. This chain links TRBV29-1 with TRBJ1-2, with D perhaps matching TRBD1 (6 bases). This CDR3 comprises 9 residues. Germline assignment: CDR1 SQVTM and CDR2 ANQGSEA. Trimming removed 8 bases from V and 7 bases from J, with 8 bases in between.

V and J are TRBV7-9 and TRBJ1-4, with D perhaps TRBD1 (5 bases). Germline loops: CDR1 SEHNR, CDR2 FQNEAQ (reference sequence). Trimming removed 4 bases at V and 2 bases at J, with 14 bases between. The CDR3 contains 16 residues. The CDR3 loop is CASSSRDWGTNEKLFF. CDR3 coding DNA: TGTGCCAGCAGCTCCCGGGACTGGGGGACTAATGAAAAACTGTTTTTT.

This clone is a singleton in its sample. The V call is TRBV29-1, the J call TRBJ2-7, with D perhaps TRBD2 (5 bases). This CDR3 comprises 13 residues. The V and J ends lost 7 bases and 5 bases respectively, with 18 bases between them. Looked up from germline, CDR1 is SQVTM and CDR2 is ANQGSEA. The DNA for the CDR3 is TGCAGCGCCCGGACCACGCCGGGAAACGAGCAGTACTTC. Its translation: CSARTTPGNEQYF.

V is TRBV19 and J is TRBJ2-3; perhaps TRBD2 as D (5 bases). Germline V gene sequence: CDR1 LNHDA, CDR2 SQIVND (reference sequence). The CDR3 has 13 residues. V was shortened by 7 bases and J by 2 bases, with 10 bases between the two germline ends. In DNA, the CDR3 is TGTGCCAGTAAACGGGGAGACACAGATACGCAGTATTTT. Translated, it gives CASKRGDTDTQYF. The entire variable domain, with the rest obtained from reference TRBV19 and TRBJ2-3, is as follows: DGGITQSPKYLFRKEGQNVTLSCEQNLNHDAMYWYRQDPGQGLRLIYYSQIVNDFQKGDIAEGYSVSREKKESFPLTVTSAQKNPTAFYLCASKRGDTDTQYFGPGTRLTVL.

This clone was detected once. The chain combines TRBV29-1 with TRBJ1-1; 10 bases are a match to TRBD1. With V trimmed by 3 bases and J by 6 bases, 1 base remained unmatched. The CDR3 sequence is 12 residues long. The germline gives CDR1 SQVTM, CDR2 ANQGSEA. For the CDR3, the DNA is TGCAGCGTTGAGGACAGGGGGGCTGAAGCTTTCTTT. Amino acid sequence: CSVEDRGAEAFF.

CDR3 coding DNA: TGCGCCAGCAGCTTGTCAGGGGCGGGCAATCAGCCCCAGCATTTT. Amino acid sequence: CASSLSGAGNQPQHF. The chain combines TRBV5-1 with TRBJ1-5, with D perhaps TRBD1 (6 bases). The V and J ends lost 1 base and 2 bases respectively, with 10 bases between them. Germline loops: CDR1 SGHRS, CDR2 YFSETQ. This CDR3 is built from 15 residues.

In DNA form, the CDR3 reads TGCGCCAGCAGCTTGGCGGCAGGCCTTGAAGCTTTCTTT. It yields the protein CASSLAAGLEAFF. J is TRBJ1-1 and V is TRBV5-1; D unresolved. CDR1 and CDR2 (germline): SGHRS, YFSETQ. V dropped 0 bases and J dropped 7 bases, with 10 bases sitting between them. The CDR3 length is 13 residues.

About this clone: The sample contains more than one DNA sequence encoding this CDR3. This rearrangement joins TRBV7-2 to TRBJ2-2; no clear D. The CDR3 runs 13 residues. Germline V gene data show CDR1 as SGHTA and CDR2 as FQGNSA. V was shortened by 4 bases and J by 1 base, with 4 bases between the two germline ends. The CDR3 loop is CASSSLNTGELFF. The CDR3, as DNA: TGTGCCAGCAGCTCCCTGAACACCGGGGAGCTGTTTTTT.

The chain combines TRBV18 with TRBJ2-1, with 9 nucleotides matching TRBD2. CDR1 KGHSH and CDR2 LQKENI come from the germline V gene. The CDR3 extends over 16 amino acids. Losses at the gene ends were 4 bases for V and 9 bases for J; bases not matched to a gene: 13. The CDR3 sequence is CASSLRLREGVSEQFF. CDR3 bases: TGTGCCAGCTCACTACGCCTGCGGGAGGGAGTATCTGAGCAGTTCTTC.

The genes are TRBV23-1 and TRBJ2-1; TRBD1 aligns across 10 bases. TRBV23-1 is treated as an ORF (open reading frame) with a function not yet certain. This CDR3 region has 15 residues. Losses at the gene ends were 2 bases for V and 5 bases for J; bases not matched to a gene: 3. The CDR3 DNA sequence: TGCGCCAGCAGTCAACCGGGACAGGGGAACAATGAGCAGTTCTTC. Translated: CASSQPGQGNNEQFF.

The CDR3 protein is CASSGTSGAYNEQFF. CDR3 sequence (DNA): TGTGCCAGCAGCGGGACTAGCGGGGCCTACAATGAGCAGTTCTTC. The chain is built from TRBV2 and TRBJ2-1; 13 bases line up with TRBD2. J gave up 2 bases and V 6 bases, and 1 base lay outside the gene matches. CDR1 and CDR2 from the germline V gene are SNHLY and FYNNEI. The CDR3 totals 15 residues.

This clone has a single count. The gene calls are TRBV19 and TRBJ2-2; 11 positions agree with TRBD1. The junction had 8 bases not matched to a gene; V was cut back by 7 bases and J by 1 base. This CDR3 contains 17 residues. The germline V gene encodes CDR1 LNHDA and CDR2 SQIVND (reference sequence). For the CDR3, the DNA is TGTGCCAGTACCAGGGCCGGGACAGGGGGGAACACCGGGGAGCTGTTTTTT. Protein sequence: CASTRAGTGGNTGELFF.

The chain combines TRBV14 with TRBJ2-1; D ambiguous. The CDR3 runs 16 residues. The germline V gene encodes CDR1 SGHDN and CDR2 FVKESK. The V and J ends lost 1 base and 7 bases respectively, with 17 bases between them. CDR3: CASSQGVTPTLNEQFF. The CDR3 nucleotides read TGTGCCAGCAGCCAAGGAGTCACCCCTACCCTGAATGAGCAGTTCTTC. Supplemented by reference TRBV14 and TRBJ2-1, the full variable domain reads EAGVTQFPSHSVIEKGQTVTLRCDPISGHDNLYWYRRVMGKEIKFLLHFVKESKQDESGMPNNRFLAERTGGTYSTLKVQPAELEDSGVYFCASSQGVTPTLNEQFFGPGTRLTVL.

This chain connects TRBV5-1 to TRBJ1-4; no reliable D call. Germline loops: CDR1 SGHRS, CDR2 YFSETQ. The CDR3 covers 15 residues. Trimming stripped 3 bases from V and 2 bases from J, with 11 bases between. CDR3 amino acids: CASSWNPGTNEKLFF. The CDR3, as DNA: TGCGCCAGCAGCTGGAACCCGGGGACTAATGAAAAACTGTTTTTT. Combining the CDR3 with reference TRBV5-1 and TRBJ1-4 gives the whole variable domain KAGVTQTPRYLIKTRGQQVTLSCSPISGHRSVSWYQQTPGQGLQFLFEYFSETQRNKGNFPGRFSGRQFSNSRSEMNVSTLELGDSALYLCASSWNPGTNEKLFFGSGTQLSVL.

The chain carries TRBV6-1 and TRBJ1-3; possibly TRBD1 for D (6 bases). The V and J ends lost 4 bases and 4 bases respectively, with 20 bases between them. This CDR3 is built from 17 residues. CDR1 is MNHNS and CDR2 is SASEGT in the germline V gene. The CDR3: CASSVGTGSRTGNTIYF. DNA of the CDR3: TGTGCCAGCAGTGTTGGAACAGGGTCGAGGACCGGAAACACCATATATTTT.

J is TRBJ1-1 and V is TRBV11-1; weak D call: TRBD1 (6 bases). This CDR3 region has 15 residues. V gave up 3 bases and J gave up 4 bases, with 15 bases separating them. Germline V gives CDR1 SGHAT, CDR2 FQDESV (reference sequence). The CDR3: CASSLGTTAGTEAFF. The CDR3 nucleotides read TGTGCCAGCAGCTTGGGGACAACTGCAGGCACTGAAGCTTTCTTT. Looking up the rest from reference TRBV11-1 and TRBJ1-1 gives the full variable domain: EAEVAQSPRYKITEKSQAVAFWCDPISGHATLYWYRQILGQGPELLVQFQDESVVDDSQLPKDRFSAERLKGVDSTLKIQPAELGDSAMYLCASSLGTTAGTEAFFGQGTRLTVV.

The J gene is TRBJ1-1, the V gene TRBV6-1; D possibly corresponds to TRBD1 (5 bases). CDR3 length: 15 amino acids. CDR1 and CDR2 (germline): MNHNS, SASEGT. Trimming cost V 3 bases and J 1 base, with 12 bases left between them. CDR3: CASSDPGMANTEAFF. The CDR3 DNA reads TGTGCCAGCAGTGACCCAGGGATGGCGAACACTGAAGCTTTCTTT.